Included here is one TCR beta chain sequence, with context. The target antigen is unknown. The sample originates from a study of T cells after yellow fever vaccination. Study observations and caveats: Booster samples showed a return of most primary-vaccination clones (under 97% CD4, approximately 85% CD8). Relatively few clonotypes were ones that appeared in both CD4 and CD8 compartments.

As TCR cDNA was made by 5'RACE template switching, a universal primer site and UMIs were added. Via MiXCR, TCRdb re-called the 5' RACE reads, giving one row per CDR3 protein. The data hold hundreds of thousands of distinct CDR3 sequences, with 8.7% observed a single time. Germline CDR1 reads SGHRS; CDR2 reads YFSETQ. V lost 3 bases, J lost 0 bases, and 4 bases stayed unmatched. CDR3 size: 15 residues. The receptor's source is a man younger than 35 who received the YFV17D yellow fever vaccine. Sample: PBMCs, taken on the day of the first yellow fever vaccination. V is TRBV5-1 and J is TRBJ2-3, with 7 bases aligning to TRBD1. The CDR3 sequence: CASSWWDRSTDTQYF. The CDR3 DNA reads as TGCGCCAGCAGCTGGTGGGACAGAAGCACAGATACGCAGTATTTT.